This is a list of T cell receptor beta chains from one sample in a study of technical replicates of blood from a handful of donors. TCRdb keeps only in-frame clones here, not all; method: immunoSEQ multiplex PCR. Of around 58,000 clones detected, roughly 89% appear once; the ten largest clones hold approximately 4.7%. Sequenced input: PBMCs. These receptors originate from a human donor in good health. Some clones in this sample may be carry-over from other donors' samples. The CDR3 runs from the conserved cysteine through the conserved F or W. Fields, in order: V gene, D gene, clone size, J gene, CDR3 DNA, CDR3 protein. A D gene is named only where the DNA matches it firmly. The size entry is marked missing in some rows and otherwise reads once, few, many or a size class.

TRBV6-6	TRBD2	-	TRBJ2-5	TGTGCCAGCAGTCTAGTCCTCTTAGCGGGGGGAGAGACCCAGTACTTC	CASSLVLLAGGETQYF
TRBV5-6	TRBD1	-	TRBJ1-1	TGTGCCAGCAGCTTGGAGCCCAGGGGGGCCACTGAAGCTTTCTTT	CASSLEPRGATEAFF
TRBV14	TRBD2	-	TRBJ2-3	TGTGCCAGCAGCCAACTTACGACTAGCGGGGCCACAGATACGCAGTATTTT	CASSQLTTSGATDTQYF
TRBV27	TRBD2	-	TRBJ2-7	TGTGCCACCAGACTAGCGGGAGTTTACGAGCAGTACTTC	CATRLAGVYEQYF
TRBV7-3	TRBD1	-	TRBJ1-1	TGTGCCAGCAGCCTCGAACTTGACCTAGGACAGGTAATAGGCACTGAAGCTTTCTTT	CASSLELDLGQVIGTEAFF
TRBV6-1	-	-	TRBJ2-5	TGTGCCAGCAGGCCTGGACAGTACCAAGAGACCCAGTACTTC	CASRPGQYQETQYF
TRBV10-3	TRBD1	-	TRBJ2-7	TGTGCCATCAGGGATGGGACAGGGGGAACCTACGAGCAGTACTTC	CAIRDGTGGTYEQYF
TRBV5-1	TRBD1	-	TRBJ1-2	TGCGCCAGCAGCTTGGGACCGGGACAGGGGGGAGGCTACACCTTC	CASSLGPGQGGGYTF
TRBV4-2	-	-	TRBJ1-1	TGTGCCAGCAGCCAAGTAGCGGCAGTCTTCCCCACTGAAGCTTTCTTT	CASSQVAAVFPTEAFF
TRBV29-1	TRBD1	-	TRBJ1-2	TGCAGCGTAGACAGACAGGGGGATCATGGCTACACCTTC	CSVDRQGDHGYTF
TRBV7-2	TRBD2	-	TRBJ2-7	TGTGCCAGCAGCCCCCGGTGGTTAGCGGGAGTGTCCGAGCAGTACTTC	CASSPRWLAGVSEQYF
TRBV5-1	-	-	TRBJ2-7	TGCGCCAGCAGCTTGGAAGGGGATTCCTCCTACGAGCAGTACTTC	CASSLEGDSSYEQYF
TRBV9	TRBD2	-	TRBJ2-5	TGTGCCAGCAGCGTAGGGATTAGCGGGGATTTGCAAGAGACCCAGTACTTC	CASSVGISGDLQETQYF
TRBV7-6	TRBD2	-	TRBJ2-7	TGTGCCAGCAGCTTAACTAGCGGGACGGCCGAGCAGTACTTC	CASSLTSGTAEQYF
TRBV10-3	-	-	TRBJ1-1	TGTGCCATCAGTGAGCGACAGAACACTGAAGCTTTCTTT	CAISERQNTEAFF
TRBV5-1	-	once	TRBJ2-1	TGCGCCAGCAGCTTGGGTCCAACCGGGGGAACCTACAATGAGCAGTTCTTC	CASSLGPTGGTYNEQFF
TRBV5-1	-	-	TRBJ1-1	TGCGCCAGCAGCTTGGGGGGAGAGTACACTGAAGCTTTCTTT	CASSLGGEYTEAFF
TRBV18	-	-	TRBJ2-2	TGTGCCAGCTCACCTATGACAGGAACCGGGGAGCTGTTTTTT	CASSPMTGTGELFF
TRBV4-1	-	-	TRBJ2-3	TGCGCCAGCAGCATAACTAGTCAGGTGGATACGCAGTATTTT	CASSITSQVDTQYF
TRBV18	TRBD2	-	TRBJ2-1	TGTGCCAGCTCACCTCAGCGGGGGGAGCTATCTTACAATGAGCAGTTCTTC	CASSPQRGELSYNEQFF
TRBV21-1	-	once	TRBJ2-5	TGTGTCAGCAGCAAAGGGTTAGCGGGAGTTTTGGAGACCCAGTACTTC	CVSSKGLAGVLETQYF
TRBV5-4	TRBD2	-	TRBJ2-4	TGTGCCAGCAGCGGGGGACTAGCGGGAGGAGTAAGGGGCGACATTCAGTACTTC	CASSGGLAGGVRGDIQYF
TRBV5-6	-	few	TRBJ2-7	TGTGCCAGCAGCTACCGACAGGAGCAGTACTTC	CASSYRQEQYF
TRBV2	TRBD1	few	TRBJ1-2	TGTGCCAGCAGGGGAATGACAGGGTCTAACTATGGCTACACCTTC	CASRGMTGSNYGYTF
TRBV7-2	-	-	TRBJ1-2	TGTGCCAGCAGCCCCAACAGCCCGGGGGGAGATGGCTACACCTTC	CASSPNSPGGDGYTF
TRBV10-3	-	-	TRBJ1-6	TGTGCCATCAGTGAAGACAATCTCCATAATTCACCCCTCCACTTT	CAISEDNLHNSPLHF
TRBV5-1	TRBD2	-	TRBJ2-5	TGCGCCAGCAGCTTGGGACTAGCGGGGGCCAGGTACCAAGAGACCCAGTACTTC	CASSLGLAGARYQETQYF
TRBV18	TRBD2	-	TRBJ2-2	TGTGCCAGCTCACCCAACGGGAGGGCCGGAGGCACCGGGGAGCTGTTTTTT	CASSPNGRAGGTGELFF
TRBV9	-	-	TRBJ2-5	TGTGCCAGCAGCACGGGCGCGGGAAGGGCCCAAGAGACCCAGTACTTC	CASSTGAGRAQETQYF
TRBV19	-	-	TRBJ1-1	TGTGCCAGTAGTATAGTAGCCCGGGACACTGAAGCTTTCTTT	CASSIVARDTEAFF
TRBV5-1	-	-	TRBJ2-5	TGCGCCAGCAGCTCACAGGGAACGGGGGAGACCCAGTACTTC	CASSSQGTGETQYF
TRBV30	-	-	TRBJ2-7	TGTGCCTGGAGTGTCGCGAGAGCGGGCCAGTTTTATAGGCAGTACTTC	CAWSVARAGQFYRQYF
TRBV9	TRBD2	-	TRBJ2-1	TGTGCCAGCAGCGTAGCCGCTATTGGACTAGCGGGATACAATGAGCAGTTCTTC	CASSVAAIGLAGYNEQFF
TRBV6-5	TRBD1	-	TRBJ2-3	TGTGCCAGCAGACCGACAGGGTTGGATACGCAGTATTTT	CASRPTGLDTQYF
TRBV7-9	TRBD1	-	TRBJ1-5	TGTGCCAGCAGAGGGACAGAGAGCAATCAGCCCCAGCATTTT	CASRGTESNQPQHF
TRBV4-3	TRBD2	-	TRBJ2-3	TGCGCCAGCAGCCTCCAACTAGCGGCTAGCACAGATACGCAGTATTTT	CASSLQLAASTDTQYF
TRBV6-5	TRBD2	large	TRBJ2-1	TGTGCCAGCAGCCGGACTAGCGATTACAATGAGCAGTTCTTC	CASSRTSDYNEQFF
TRBV5-1	-	-	TRBJ1-5	TGCGCCAGCAGCTTGTTAGGGGACAATCAGCCCCAGCATTTT	CASSLLGDNQPQHF
TRBV4-3	-	-	TRBJ2-2	TGCGCCAGCAGCCCTGTGGGGGCCCACACCGGGGAGCTGTTTTTT	CASSPVGAHTGELFF
TRBV28	-	-	TRBJ1-5	TGTGCCAGCAGTTCCGGGGTTCAGCCCCAGCATTTT	CASSSGVQPQHF
TRBV7-9	-	-	TRBJ2-6	TGTGCCAGCAGTGACATTACAGCCTCCTTAGGGGCCAACGTCCTGACTTTC	CASSDITASLGANVLTF
TRBV6-5	TRBD2	-	TRBJ2-5	TGTGCCAGCAGTTACCTTGGCGGGGGAGAGACCCAGTACTTC	CASSYLGGGETQYF
TRBV19	-	-	TRBJ2-3	TGTGCCAGTAGTATAAAGAGGGGGGGTCTCACAGATACGCAGTATTTT	CASSIKRGGLTDTQYF
TRBV5-4	-	-	TRBJ2-7	TGCGCCAGCAGCCAAGATATTACGGGAAACTACGAGCAGTACTTC	CASSQDITGNYEQYF
TRBV5-8	-	-	TRBJ2-1	TGTGCCAGCAGCTTTTCGGACAATGAGCAGTTCTTC	CASSFSDNEQFF
TRBV4-1	-	-	TRBJ2-7	TGCGCCAGCAGCCGACCTAGTGGCTCTTGGGAGCAGTACTTC	CASSRPSGSWEQYF
TRBV10-3	-	-	TRBJ2-2	TGTGCCATCAGTGAGGGGGACTCCGTTCCCGGGGAGCTGTTTTTT	CAISEGDSVPGELFF
TRBV4-3	-	-	TRBJ2-7	TGCGCCAGCAGCCAAGTCGTACAGGGTTCCTACGAGCAGTACTTC	CASSQVVQGSYEQYF
TRBV6-6	-	-	TRBJ2-7	TGTGCCAGCAGCTCACCCGGGGAGCAGTACTTC	CASSSPGEQYF
TRBV4-3	TRBD1	-	TRBJ1-3	TGCGCCAGCAGCCAGGAAACAGGGGTCGGAAACACCATATATTTT	CASSQETGVGNTIYF
TRBV9	-	-	TRBJ2-5	TGTGCCAGCAGCGATAGCAGCCAAGAGACCCAGTACTTC	CASSDSSQETQYF
TRBV30	TRBD1	-	TRBJ2-7	TGTGCCTGGAAGACAGGGGTTGGCGAGCAGTACTTC	CAWKTGVGEQYF
TRBV7-2	-	few	TRBJ1-2	TGTGCCAGCAACCGTTCGCCCGGGAACTATGGCTACACCTTC	CASNRSPGNYGYTF
TRBV5-4	TRBD1	-	TRBJ2-2	TGTGCCAGCAGGACGGGACAGGTGAACACCGGGGAGCTGTTTTTT	CASRTGQVNTGELFF
TRBV5-1	TRBD1	few	TRBJ1-1	TGCGCCAGCAGCGGGGGGACAGGGGGAGTGGGAGCTTTCTTT	CASSGGTGGVGAFF
TRBV5-6	-	-	TRBJ1-1	TGTGCCAGCAAAAAACGCGGTGGAGGTAGCACTGAAGCTTTCTTT	CASKKRGGGSTEAFF